Sequencing of this TCR beta chain was carried out in a study of response to subunit inactivated influenza vaccine. Study results and caveats: Each seasonal influenza vaccination, the authors suggested, recruits few new T cells.

Per the germline V gene, CDR1 is ENHRY and CDR2 is SYGVKD. The ends lost 4 bases at V and 6 bases at J; junction bases unmatched: 10. This CDR3 region has 15 residues. TCRdb re-derived calls from the RT-PCR reads in MiXCR, one entry per CDR3 protein. This table has approximately 480,000 distinct CDR3 sequences, 11% appearing once. This clonotype has a handful of counts. What it recognizes is unknown. The chain employs TRBV10-3 and TRBJ1-2, with TRBD1 matching over 8 bases. The clonotype originates from a man in his fifties who received an inactivated influenza vaccine. The specimen was PBMCs from blood, collected around seven weeks after vaccination. For the CDR3, the DNA is TGTGCCATCAGTGCGGGACAGGAAGGTATAAATGGCTACACCTTC. Translation: CAISAGQEGINGYTF.